The 30 T cell receptor beta chains below were found in one sample sequenced in a study of PD-L1 blockade in urothelial cancer. This table comes from immunoSEQ multiplex PCR, and its TCRdb copy is limited to in-frame clones, with some not included. The profile shows about 45,000 clones, about 91% of them singletons. The sequenced sample was PBMCs, obtained around atezolizumab (anti-PD-L1) treatment. Every receptor here comes from a man older than 75 with urothelial cancer.

This chain joins TRBV5-5 and TRBJ1-2, with D tentatively TRBD1 (5 bases). Between the trimmed V and J ends, which lost 5 bases and 4 bases, there was a span of 15 bases. The V gene's germline CDR1 is SGHKS and CDR2 YYEKEE (reference sequence). The CDR3 is made up of 14 amino acids. In DNA form, the CDR3 reads TGTGCCAGCAGTCCCCTAGGACAAATCTATGGCTACACCTTC. Translating it yields CASSPLGQIYGYTF.

This clone has only one observation. This sequence joins TRBV25-1 and TRBJ2-3, with 7 bases identical to TRBD1. Germline V gene sequence: CDR1 MGHDK, CDR2 SYGVNS. V lost 3 bases to trimming and J lost 1 base; unmatched junction nucleotides: 7. The CDR3 totals 16 residues. CDR3 amino acids: CASSEITGAGTDTQYF. CDR3 coding DNA: TGTGCCAGCAGTGAGATAACAGGGGCGGGCACAGATACGCAGTATTTT.

This chain connects TRBV29-1 to TRBJ1-4; TRBD1 aligns across 9 bases. V lost 6 bases to trimming and J lost 7 bases; unmatched junction nucleotides: 3. The V gene's germline CDR1 is SQVTM and CDR2 ANQGSEA. CDR3 length: 12 amino acids. The CDR3 DNA follows: TGCAGCGTGGGACAGGGTACTGAAAAACTGTTTTTT. This codes for CSVGQGTEKLFF.

The chain joins TRBV4-1 to TRBJ1-2, with 8 nucleotides matching TRBD1. Germline CDR1 and CDR2: MGHRA and YSYEKL. The J segment lost 3 bases and the V segment lost 0 bases, leaving 9 bases of the junction unmatched. The CDR3 spans 17 residues. This CDR3 is CASSQEGGAGGYYGYTF. The CDR3 DNA is TGCGCCAGCAGCCAAGAAGGCGGGGCAGGGGGCTACTATGGCTACACCTTC.

The chain combines TRBV5-6 with TRBJ2-3; 10 bases are shared with TRBD2. With V trimmed by 5 bases and J by 6 bases, 9 bases remained unmatched. Per the germline V gene, CDR1 is SGHDT and CDR2 is YYEEEE. The CDR3 is made up of 15 amino acids. CDR3 residues: CASSPSGRKKDTQYF. The CDR3 nucleotides read TGTGCCAGCAGTCCTAGCGGGAGAAAAAAGGATACGCAGTATTTT.

The rearrangement uses TRBV21-1 and TRBJ2-2; TRBD1, the D gene given by the table, was not confirmed from the DNA. TRBV21-1 is a known pseudogene. CDR3 size: 15 residues. CDR3 loop: CASSKAGPGAGELFF. The CDR3 coding sequence is TGTGCCAGCAGCAAAGCGGGCCCAGGGGCCGGGGAGCTGTTTTTT.

The sample holds one count of this clone. The chain uses TRBV11-3 and TRBJ2-1; 15 positions match TRBD2. V shed 5 bases, J shed 10 bases, and the junction held 6 bases outside the gene matches. CDR3 length: 15 amino acids. CDR1 SGHNT and CDR2 YENEEA come from the germline V gene. CDR3 coding DNA: TGTGCCAGCAGCCGAGAGGGACTAGCGGGAGGCGAGCAGTTCTTC. This codes for CASSREGLAGGEQFF. Variable domain in full (rest from reference TRBV11-3 and TRBJ2-1): EAGVVQSPRYKIIEKKQPVAFWCNPISGHNTLYWYLQNLGQGPELLIRYENEEAVDDSQLPKDRFSAERLKGVDSTLKIQPAELGDSAVYLCASSREGLAGGEQFFGPGTRLTVL.

V and J are TRBV5-1 and TRBJ2-1; 8 bases match TRBD2. The trim removed 0 bases at V and 6 bases at J, leaving 5 bases unmatched. The CDR3 runs 15 residues. Germline CDR1 and CDR2: SGHRS and YFSETQ. The CDR3 loop reads CASSLVGLAANEQFF. In DNA form, the CDR3 reads TGCGCCAGCAGCTTGGTTGGACTAGCAGCCAATGAGCAGTTCTTC.

The chain employs TRBV19 and TRBJ2-3; 13 nucleotides match TRBD2. Trimming cost V 5 bases and J 6 bases; bases outside gene matches: 11. The CDR3 spans 17 residues. Per germline, CDR1 LNHDA and CDR2 SQIVND (reference sequence). The CDR3 DNA is TGTGCCAGTAGTGGCGCGCCCGGGACTAGCGGGACCGATACGCAGTATTTT. Translation gives CASSGAPGTSGTDTQYF.

The chain combines TRBV23-1 with TRBJ2-2; D might be TRBD1 (5 bases). TRBV23-1 is placed among ORFs of uncertain function. Trimming removed 2 bases at V and 6 bases at J, with 10 bases between. The CDR3 length is 14 residues. In DNA form, the CDR3 reads TGCGCCAGCAGTCAAGCCACAGGTCCCGGGGAGCTGTTTTTT. The encoded protein is CASSQATGPGELFF.

The chain uses TRBV28 and TRBJ1-4; maybe TRBD1 (5 bases). The CDR3 is made up of 14 amino acids. Germline CDR1 and CDR2: MDHEN and SYDVKM. V lost 6 bases to trimming and J lost 2 bases, with 10 bases between them. The CDR3 region has the DNA TGTGCCAGCAGCCTAACAGGTACTAATGAAAAACTGTTTTTT. Protein sequence: CASSLTGTNEKLFF.

The V gene is TRBV5-5, the J gene TRBJ1-2, with 9 bases identical to TRBD1. V trimming: 4 bases; J trimming: 7 bases; junction bases outside the gene matches: 5. The CDR3 spans 13 residues. Germline V gene sequence: CDR1 SGHKS, CDR2 YYEKEE (reference sequence). CDR3 DNA sequence: TGTGCCAGCAGCCGGGACAGGGCGGTTGGCTACACCTTC. This encodes CASSRDRAVGYTF.

J is TRBJ2-3 and V is TRBV4-3; 14 bases line up with TRBD2. Trimming at V came to 3 bases and at J to 1 base, leaving 18 bases not matched to a gene. In germline, CDR1 is LGHNA, CDR2 YSLEER. The CDR3 has 22 amino acids. The CDR3 DNA is TGCGCCAGCAGCCACATCCGACCGGGACTAGCGGGAGCCAAGGGTGGCACAGATACGCAGTATTTT. Translated: CASSHIRPGLAGAKGGTDTQYF.

The V gene is TRBV18, the J gene TRBJ2-3, with a tentative D call TRBD1 (5 bases). Trimming removed 3 bases from V and 2 bases from J, with 9 bases in between. Germline CDR1 is KGHSH and CDR2 is LQKENI. This CDR3 spans 14 amino acids. In DNA form, the CDR3 reads TGTGCCAGCTCACCCCAGGGCAACACAGATACGCAGTATTTT. This gives the protein CASSPQGNTDTQYF. Full variable domain (remainder filled in from reference TRBV18 and TRBJ2-3): NAGVMQNPRHLVRRRGQEARLRCSPMKGHSHVYWYRQLPEEGLKFMVYLQKENIIDESGMPKERFSAEFPKEGPSILRIQQVVRGDSAAYFCASSPQGNTDTQYFGPGTRLTVL.

V gene TRBV18 combines with J gene TRBJ2-6; no clear D gene. The V end was cut by 0 bases, the J end by 4 bases, with 10 bases between. CDR1 and CDR2 (germline): KGHSH, LQKENI. This CDR3 has 16 amino acids. In DNA, the CDR3 is TGTGCCAGCTCACCACCGCAGGCTCCGGGGGCCAACGTCCTGACTTTC. It yields the protein CASSPPQAPGANVLTF.

This rearrangement joins TRBV4-1 to TRBJ1-5; the D is unclear. CDR1 is MGHRA and CDR2 is YSYEKL in the germline V gene. Trimming took 2 bases from V and 1 from J, leaving 15 bases between them. This CDR3 is built from 17 residues. The CDR3 nucleotides read TGCGCCAGCAGCCAAACCATTACCCGCGGCAGCAATCAGCCCCAGCATTTT. Its translation is CASSQTITRGSNQPQHF.

V usage is TRBV4-2 and J usage is TRBJ1-4, with D possibly TRBD1 on 6 matching bases. The germline V gene encodes CDR1 LGHNA and CDR2 YNFKEQ. Trimming removed 0 bases at V and 11 bases at J, with 13 bases between. The CDR3 contains 14 residues. This CDR3 reads CASSQDGTGQKLFF. The CDR3 region has the DNA TGTGCCAGCAGCCAAGATGGAACAGGGCAGAAACTGTTTTTT.

V usage is TRBV27 and J usage is TRBJ1-2; 10 bases match TRBD1. This CDR3 spans 14 amino acids. Germline V gene sequence: CDR1 MNHEY, CDR2 SMNVEV (reference sequence). J gave up 6 bases and V 2 bases, and 3 bases lay outside the gene matches. CDR3 protein: CASSLLGQGDGYTF. CDR3 in DNA: TGTGCCAGCAGTTTACTAGGACAGGGGGATGGCTACACCTTC.

This clone was counted a few times. The gene calls are TRBV5-6 and TRBJ1-1; 7 bases match TRBD1. Losses at the gene ends were 4 bases for V and 10 bases for J; bases not matched to a gene: 7. Germline CDR1 SGHDT, CDR2 YYEEEE. The CDR3 has 12 amino acids. The CDR3 region has the DNA TGTGCCAGCAGCGCCACAGGGGATGGAGCTTTCTTT. It translates to CASSATGDGAFF.

J is TRBJ2-1 and V is TRBV2, with 9 bases lining up with TRBD1. CDR3 size: 15 residues. Losses at the gene ends were 6 bases for V and 7 bases for J; bases not matched to a gene: 10. Germline V gene sequence: CDR1 SNHLY, CDR2 FYNNEI. The CDR3 sequence: CASSLDRGEVNEQFF. The CDR3 bases are TGTGCCAGCAGCCTCGACAGGGGGGAGGTGAATGAGCAGTTCTTC.

Only one count was recorded for this clone. The rearrangement joins TRBV6-5 to TRBJ2-3; TRBD2 matches 7 bases. The junction had 9 bases not matched to a gene; V was cut back by 7 bases and J by 5 bases. Germline-derived CDR1 and CDR2 are MNHEY and SVGAGI. The length of the CDR3 is 14 residues. The CDR3 DNA sequence: TGTGCCAGCAATCCGGGCCCGGGGGGAGATACGCAGTATTTT. This sequence encodes CASNPGPGGDTQYF.

This sequence joins TRBV6-1 and TRBJ2-7; TRBD2 is a possible D gene (6 bases). The V gene's germline CDR1 is MNHNS and CDR2 SASEGT. The length of the CDR3 is 13 residues. The V and J ends lost 0 bases and 9 bases respectively, with 12 bases between them. The CDR3 nucleotides are TGTGCCAGCAGTGAAGCGCGTAGCGGATGGCAGTACTTC. Protein product: CASSEARSGWQYF.

The chain links TRBV5-6 to TRBJ2-5; 10 bases fit TRBD2. Trimming removed 2 bases from V and 5 bases from J; junction bases left unmatched: 6. The CDR3 extends over 15 amino acids. CDR1 and CDR2 (germline): SGHDT, YYEEEE. In nucleotides, the CDR3 is TGTGCCAGCAGCTTAGTCCCTAGCGGGAGTGAGACCCAGTACTTC. Its protein is CASSLVPSGSETQYF.

CDR3 DNA: TGTGCCATCCCTCGGTTGTGTGCTGAAGCTTTCTTT. It translates to CAIPRLCAEAFF. The V gene is TRBV21-1, the J gene TRBJ1-1. TRBV21-1 is a listed pseudogene. The CDR3 length is 12 residues.

This clone was counted only a few times. The chain links TRBV23-1 to TRBJ2-2; D call uncertain. TRBV23-1 is identified as an open reading frame with a role that is uncertain. The CDR3 is made up of 14 amino acids. The V and J ends lost 3 bases and 2 bases respectively, with 7 bases between them. In DNA, the CDR3 is TGCGCCAGCAGTCAGGGCAGTAACACCGGGGAGCTGTTTTTT. Its protein is CASSQGSNTGELFF.

The genes are TRBV7-9 and TRBJ2-3; possibly TRBD1 for D (5 bases). The CDR3 totals 15 residues. Trimming took off 1 base at V and 3 bases at J, with 11 bases between the two ends. In germline, CDR1 is SEHNR, CDR2 FQNEAQ (reference sequence). CDR3 protein: CASSLGQGGTDTQYF. The CDR3 nucleotides read TGTGCCAGCAGCTTAGGCCAGGGTGGGACAGATACGCAGTATTTT.

The rearrangement joins TRBV5-4 to TRBJ2-2; 11 bases line up with TRBD1. V trimming: 4 bases; J trimming: 4 bases; junction bases outside the gene matches: 6. Germline-derived CDR1 and CDR2 are SGHNT and YYREEE (reference sequence). This CDR3 has 16 residues. The CDR3 spells CASSPGTGGPTGELFF. The CDR3 bases are TGTGCCAGCAGCCCAGGGACAGGGGGGCCCACCGGGGAGCTGTTTTTT.

The chain links TRBV28 to TRBJ2-2; 7 bases agree with TRBD2. Per the germline V gene, CDR1 is MDHEN and CDR2 is SYDVKM. This CDR3 spans 17 amino acids. Trimming cost V 2 bases and J 4 bases; bases outside gene matches: 10. Written as DNA, the CDR3 is TGTGCCAGCAGTTTAATTAGTGGTGGGAGGGCCACCGGGGAGCTGTTTTTT. Translation: CASSLISGGRATGELFF.

The chain combines TRBV5-4 with TRBJ2-1, with TRBD2 as a possible D gene (7 bases). The CDR3 is 15 residues long. Trimming shortened V by 1 base and J by 8 bases, and 16 bases separated the two germline ends. Germline V gene data show CDR1 as SGHNT and CDR2 as YYREEE (reference sequence). CDR3 sequence (DNA): TGTGCCAGCAGCTTGTGGGGGGGCCGGACAGATGAGCAGTTCTTC. Its translation is CASSLWGGRTDEQFF.

The chain couples TRBV6-6 to TRBJ1-2; 7 positions agree with TRBD1. Germline V gene lookup returns CDR1 MNHNY and CDR2 SVGAGI (reference sequence). The CDR3 loop spans 13 amino acids. Trimming removed 0 bases from V and 7 bases from J; junction bases left unmatched: 2. The CDR3 is CASSYSQGFGYTF. CDR3 nucleotides: TGTGCCAGCAGTTACTCACAGGGGTTTGGCTACACCTTC.